This passage covers 24 T cell receptor beta chains from one sample sequenced in a study of T cells after yellow fever vaccination. One entry per CDR3 protein, called by TCRdb with MiXCR from the 5' RACE reads. The profile shows approximately 350,000 distinct CDR3 sequences, 9.5% to 13% of them singletons. The sequenced sample was PBMCs, obtained on the day of the first yellow fever vaccination. These receptor sequences come from a man aged 18 to 30 who received the YFV17D yellow fever vaccine.

There are a few counts of this clonotype. The CDR3 DNA sequence: TGTGCCAGTAGAGGGATACCTGGGGCCAACGTCCTGACTTTC. Translation gives CASRGIPGANVLTF. V gene TRBV19 combines with J gene TRBJ2-6; D ambiguous. The CDR3 runs 14 residues. The ends were cut back, 6 bases at V and 2 bases at J, with 8 bases in the middle. Germline values: CDR1 LNHDA, CDR2 SQIVND (reference sequence).

The chain carries TRBV5-1 and TRBJ2-7; 12 bases are shared with TRBD1. This CDR3 spans 15 amino acids. Trimming at V came to 6 bases and at J to 6 bases, leaving 10 bases not matched to a gene. Germline V CDR1 and CDR2: SGHRS, YFSETQ. CDR3 DNA: TGCGCCAGCACTCGTTGGGGACAGGGGGCTGGCGAGCAGTACTTC. Translating it yields CASTRWGQGAGEQYF.

This clonotype has a handful of counts. The V gene is TRBV4-2, the J gene TRBJ1-5, with no clear D. V dropped 4 bases and J dropped 1 base, with 14 bases sitting between them. The CDR3 totals 16 residues. Germline V gene sequence: CDR1 LGHNA, CDR2 YNFKEQ. The CDR3: CASSPSALDSNQPQHF. CDR3 coding DNA: TGTGCCAGCAGCCCCTCAGCCCTGGACAGCAATCAGCCCCAGCATTTT.

Many counts were recorded for this clonotype. CDR3 in amino acids: CASSPEGAGYGYTF. The CDR3 DNA sequence: TGTGCCAGCTCACCGGAGGGGGCAGGCTATGGCTACACCTTC. V usage is TRBV18 and J usage is TRBJ1-2; 7 positions agree with TRBD1. The V gene's germline CDR1 is KGHSH and CDR2 LQKENI. The CDR3 totals 14 residues. V lost 3 bases and J lost 4; bases outside the gene matches: 5.

The gene calls are TRBV7-8 and TRBJ2-1; D may be TRBD2 (6 bases). Germline assignment: CDR1 SGHVS and CDR2 FQNEAQ. Trimming took 6 bases from V and 3 from J, leaving 12 bases between them. This CDR3 comprises 14 residues. CDR3 amino acids: CASRSAGSYNEQFF. The CDR3 DNA reads TGTGCCAGCAGGTCAGCGGGTAGCTACAATGAGCAGTTCTTC.

This clonotype was recorded at least ten times. This chain links TRBV3-1 with TRBJ2-5, with D unclear. CDR3 size: 12 residues. V was pared by 4 bases and J by 3 bases, with 6 bases between. The germline CDR1 and CDR2 sequences are LGHDT and YNNKEL (reference sequence). The CDR3: CASSPREETQYF. DNA for the CDR3: TGTGCCAGCAGCCCAAGGGAAGAGACCCAGTACTTC.

The rearrangement links TRBV7-2 to TRBJ1-2, with 7 bases lining up with TRBD1. This CDR3 region has 15 residues. Germline V gene data show CDR1 as SGHTA and CDR2 as FQGNSA. V lost 5 bases and J lost 3; bases outside the gene matches: 9. CDR3 nucleotides: TGTGCCAGCAGCGGCCGCCTGACAGGGTACTATGGCTACACCTTC. The encoded protein is CASSGRLTGYYGYTF.

This clonotype was picked up a small number of times. The rearrangement uses TRBV27 and TRBJ2-1; no definite D call. With 5 bases removed from V and 6 bases from J, the gap between germline ends came to 14 bases. Germline CDR1 MNHEY, CDR2 SMNVEV (reference sequence). The CDR3 contains 14 residues. The CDR3 DNA sequence: TGTGCCAGCAGTCTAAACACAAACGGCAATGAGCAGTTCTTC. As protein: CASSLNTNGNEQFF.

This clonotype was observed a handful of times. The gene calls are TRBV5-1 and TRBJ2-5; D remains unclear. Germline V CDR1 and CDR2: SGHRS, YFSETQ. This CDR3 comprises 12 residues. V was cut by 5 bases and J by 3 bases, with 8 bases left in between. Written as DNA, the CDR3 is TGCGCCAGCAGGCGTCAGGAAGAGACCCAGTACTTC. Protein sequence: CASRRQEETQYF.

The chain has TRBV7-2 and TRBJ2-1, with 9 positions matching TRBD1. The CDR3 has 17 residues. With V trimmed by 5 bases and J by 1 base, 9 bases remained unmatched. Per the germline V gene, CDR1 is SGHTA and CDR2 is FQGNSA. For the CDR3, the DNA is TGTGCCAGCAGCGCAAGATTCGGGACAGGGTCCTACAATGAGCAGTTCTTC. Translated, it gives CASSARFGTGSYNEQFF.

This clonotype was recorded a few times. The genes are TRBV12-3 or TRBV12-4 and TRBJ2-2, with D possibly TRBD2 on 6 matching bases. Trimming cost V 5 bases and J 5 bases, with 15 bases left between them. This CDR3 region has 15 residues. The CDR3 loop is CASSRRDGGTGELFF. Written as DNA, the CDR3 is TGTGCCAGCAGTCGCCGGGACGGAGGGACCGGGGAGCTGTTTTTT.

This clonotype showed up many times. The rearrangement joins TRBV21-1 to TRBJ1-1; TRBD1 is taken as the D call from the table, unchecked against the DNA. TRBV21-1 is assigned pseudogene status. This CDR3 has 14 amino acids. This chain's CDR3 is CASSKDRVNTEAFF. The CDR3 bases are TGTGCCAGCAGCAAAGACAGGGTGAACACTGAAGCTTTCTTT.

This clonotype was counted a few times. The genes are TRBV4-3 and TRBJ1-2, with D hard to call. The CDR3 extends over 16 amino acids. CDR1 and CDR2 from the germline V gene are LGHNA and YSLEER. V lost 2 bases and J lost 6, with 19 bases in between. For the CDR3, the DNA is TGCGCCAGCAGCCAATCCCTCGGGAGGGATCGAGATGGCTACACCTTC. The encoded protein is CASSQSLGRDRDGYTF.

The chain carries TRBV5-4 and TRBJ2-5; D tentatively reads TRBD1 or TRBD2 (5 bases each). The V gene lost 4 bases and the J gene lost 4 bases, with 20 bases spanning the gap. CDR1 is SGHNT and CDR2 is YYREEE in the germline V gene (reference sequence). The CDR3 is 16 residues long. The CDR3: CASSRRTARGVETQYF. The CDR3 DNA reads TGTGCCAGCAGCCGAAGGACTGCCAGAGGGGTAGAGACCCAGTACTTC.

This clonotype appeared once. As DNA, the CDR3 is TGCAGTGCTAGACCCGGATGGACTAGCACAGATACGCAGTATTTT. Its protein is CSARPGWTSTDTQYF. The chain combines TRBV20-1 with TRBJ2-3; tentatively, D is TRBD2 (5 bases). Germline assignment: CDR1 DFQATT and CDR2 SNEGSKA (reference sequence). The V and J ends lost 2 bases and 0 bases respectively, with 12 bases between them. This CDR3 is built from 15 residues.

This chain joins TRBV12-3 or TRBV12-4 and TRBJ1-1; 8 nucleotides match TRBD1. The junction had 8 bases not matched to a gene; V was cut back by 5 bases and J by 3 bases. This CDR3 has 15 residues. The CDR3 reads CASSPTGGLYTEAFF. CDR3 sequence (DNA): TGTGCCAGCAGTCCCACAGGGGGTTTGTACACTGAAGCTTTCTTT.

There are a few counts of this clonotype. The gene calls are TRBV4-1 and TRBJ2-3; TRBD2 matches at 12 bases. Germline assignment: CDR1 MGHRA and CDR2 YSYEKL. With 0 bases clipped from V and 2 bases from J, the junction kept 18 bases outside the gene matches. The CDR3 totals 22 residues. In DNA, the CDR3 is TGCGCCAGCAGCCAAGAAACTGGGCTAGCGGGGGGGCCCCTGGCTACCACAGATACGCAGTATTTT. Amino acids: CASSQETGLAGGPLATTDTQYF.

This clonotype came up many times. V is TRBV29-1 and J is TRBJ2-5; perhaps TRBD1 as D (5 bases). The CDR3 extends over 14 amino acids. CDR1 is SQVTM, CDR2 ANQGSEA, per germline. Trimming stripped 5 bases from V and 5 bases from J, with 18 bases between. This CDR3 reads CSVPPLQGRETQYF. The CDR3 nucleotides read TGCAGCGTTCCTCCCCTTCAGGGTAGGGAGACCCAGTACTTC.

This clonotype was seen more than once but under ten times. The genes are TRBV7-2 and TRBJ2-5, with D maybe TRBD1 (6 bases). The CDR3 has 16 residues. Germline V gives CDR1 SGHTA, CDR2 FQGNSA. The V end was cut by 1 base, the J end by 2 bases, with 14 bases between. CDR3 protein: CASSLVDRRVQETQYF. In nucleotides, the CDR3 is TGTGCCAGCAGCTTAGTTGACAGGCGTGTACAAGAGACCCAGTACTTC.

The J gene is TRBJ1-6, the V gene TRBV5-1, with D perhaps TRBD1 (5 bases). CDR3 length: 17 amino acids. Trimming removed 3 bases from V and 0 bases from J, with 13 bases in between. Germline CDR1 reads SGHRS; CDR2 reads YFSETQ. The DNA of the CDR3 is TGCGCCAGCAGCTGGGGCGTTACGAGCTCCTATAATTCACCCCTCCACTTT. The encoded protein is CASSWGVTSSYNSPLHF.

This clonotype was observed many times. The rearrangement uses TRBV5-1 and TRBJ2-2; 11 bases match TRBD2. V shed 6 bases and J 0 bases; nucleotides not matched to a gene: 4. The CDR3 loop spans 16 amino acids. CDR1 SGHRS and CDR2 YFSETQ come from the germline V gene. The CDR3 here is CASKSSGGTNTGELFF. The CDR3, as DNA: TGCGCCAGCAAATCTAGCGGGGGGACGAACACCGGGGAGCTGTTTTTT.

This clonotype was counted only a few times. The genes are TRBV9 and TRBJ1-5; D not certain. The CDR3 totals 14 residues. V was trimmed by 3 bases and J by 1 base, leaving 8 bases between them. Germline CDR1 is SGDLS and CDR2 is YYNGEE. The chain's CDR3 is CASSAPPSNQPQHF. Here the CDR3 DNA reads TGTGCCAGCAGCGCCCCCCCAAGCAATCAGCCCCAGCATTTT.

The chain carries TRBV7-2 and TRBJ1-5; D is ambiguous. The CDR3 length is 13 residues. In germline, CDR1 is SGHTA, CDR2 FQGNSA. Trimming took 3 bases from V and 7 from J, leaving 10 bases between them. CDR3 sequence reads: CASSLVLGQPQHF. CDR3 nucleotide sequence: TGTGCCAGCAGCTTGGTCTTGGGACAGCCCCAGCATTTT.

This clonotype was counted once. The chain employs TRBV19 and TRBJ2-5; D not resolved. CDR1 is LNHDA and CDR2 is SQIVND in the germline V gene (reference sequence). Trimming took off 0 bases at V and 10 bases at J, with 9 bases between the two ends. This CDR3 comprises 12 residues. DNA of the CDR3: TGTGCCAGTAGTATAGATCCTTCGAACCAGTACTTC. Protein: CASSIDPSNQYF.